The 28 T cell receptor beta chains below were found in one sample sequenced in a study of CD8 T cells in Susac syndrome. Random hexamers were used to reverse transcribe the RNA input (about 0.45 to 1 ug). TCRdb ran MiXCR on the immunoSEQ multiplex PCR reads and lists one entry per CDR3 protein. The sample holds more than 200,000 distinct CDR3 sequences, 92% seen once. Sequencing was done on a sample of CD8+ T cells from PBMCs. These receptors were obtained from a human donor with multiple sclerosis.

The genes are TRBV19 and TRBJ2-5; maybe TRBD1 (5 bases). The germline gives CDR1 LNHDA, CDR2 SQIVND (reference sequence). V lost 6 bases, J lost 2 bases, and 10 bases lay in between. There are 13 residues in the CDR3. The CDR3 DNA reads TGTGCCAGTAGAGGGGCGGCACAAGAGACCCAGTACTTC. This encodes CASRGAAQETQYF.

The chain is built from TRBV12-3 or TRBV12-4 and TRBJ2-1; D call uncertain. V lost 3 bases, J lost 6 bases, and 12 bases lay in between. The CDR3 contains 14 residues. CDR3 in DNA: TGTGCCAGCAGTTTTCTAGGGCCGATCAATGAGCAGTTCTTC. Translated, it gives CASSFLGPINEQFF.

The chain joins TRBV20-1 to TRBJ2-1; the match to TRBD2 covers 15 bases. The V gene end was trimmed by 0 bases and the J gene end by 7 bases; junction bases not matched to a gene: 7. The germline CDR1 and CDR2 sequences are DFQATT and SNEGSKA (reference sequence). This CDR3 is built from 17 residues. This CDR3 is CSARDLGLAGGRNEQFF. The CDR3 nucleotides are TGCAGTGCTAGAGATTTAGGACTAGCGGGAGGGCGGAATGAGCAGTTCTTC.

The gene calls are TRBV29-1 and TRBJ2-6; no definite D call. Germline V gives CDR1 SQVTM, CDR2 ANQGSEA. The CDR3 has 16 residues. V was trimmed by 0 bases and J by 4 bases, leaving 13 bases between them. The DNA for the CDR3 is TGCAGCGTTGAAGAAAGACTGGGGTCAGGGGCCAACGTCCTGACTTTC. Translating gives CSVEERLGSGANVLTF.

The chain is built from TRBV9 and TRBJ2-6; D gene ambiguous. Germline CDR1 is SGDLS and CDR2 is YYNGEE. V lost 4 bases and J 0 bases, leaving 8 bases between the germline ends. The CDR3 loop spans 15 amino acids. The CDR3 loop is CASSPEHSGANVLTF. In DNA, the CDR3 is TGTGCCAGCAGCCCTGAGCACTCTGGGGCCAACGTCCTGACTTTC.

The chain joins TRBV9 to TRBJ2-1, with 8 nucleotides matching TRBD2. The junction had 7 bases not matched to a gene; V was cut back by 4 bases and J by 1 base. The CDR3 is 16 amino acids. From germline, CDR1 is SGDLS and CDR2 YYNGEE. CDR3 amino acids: CASSPPGGLSYNEQFF. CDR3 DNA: TGTGCCAGCAGCCCTCCGGGAGGGCTGTCCTACAATGAGCAGTTCTTC.

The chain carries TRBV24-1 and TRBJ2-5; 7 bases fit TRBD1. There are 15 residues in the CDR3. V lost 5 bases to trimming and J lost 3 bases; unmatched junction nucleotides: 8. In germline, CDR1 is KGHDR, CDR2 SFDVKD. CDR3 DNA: TGTGCCACCAGTGCATTGGGGACAGAAGAAGAGACCCAGTACTTC. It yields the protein CATSALGTEEETQYF.

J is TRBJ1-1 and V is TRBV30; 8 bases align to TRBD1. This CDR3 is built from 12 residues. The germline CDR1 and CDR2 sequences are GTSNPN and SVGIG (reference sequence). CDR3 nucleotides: TGTGCAGCCCAGGACAGGGCGATTGAAGCTTTCTTT. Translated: CAAQDRAIEAFF.

The CDR3: CSVAKGPAAYEQYF. CDR3 nucleotides: TGCAGCGTAGCAAAAGGCCCAGCGGCCTACGAGCAGTACTTC. The J gene is TRBJ2-7, the V gene TRBV29-1; D might be TRBD2 (5 bases). From germline, CDR1 is SQVTM and CDR2 ANQGSEA. The CDR3 sequence is 14 residues long. Trimming left V 6 bases short and J 2 bases short, with 17 bases between.

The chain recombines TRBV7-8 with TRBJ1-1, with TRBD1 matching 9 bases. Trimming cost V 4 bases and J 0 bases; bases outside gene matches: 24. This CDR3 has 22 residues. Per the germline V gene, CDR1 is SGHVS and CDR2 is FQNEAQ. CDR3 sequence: CASSSYPKANSNRGPLNTEAFF. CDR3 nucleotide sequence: TGTGCCAGCAGCTCCTACCCTAAGGCCAATTCAAACAGGGGGCCCTTGAACACTGAAGCTTTCTTT.

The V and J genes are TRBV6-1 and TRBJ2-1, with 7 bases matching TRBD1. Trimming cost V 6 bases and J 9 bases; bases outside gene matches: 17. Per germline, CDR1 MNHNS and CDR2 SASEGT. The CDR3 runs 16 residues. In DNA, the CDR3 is TGTGCCAGCAGAACCCCAGACAGGGTGGTGAAGGGTGAGCAGTTCTTC. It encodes CASRTPDRVVKGEQFF.

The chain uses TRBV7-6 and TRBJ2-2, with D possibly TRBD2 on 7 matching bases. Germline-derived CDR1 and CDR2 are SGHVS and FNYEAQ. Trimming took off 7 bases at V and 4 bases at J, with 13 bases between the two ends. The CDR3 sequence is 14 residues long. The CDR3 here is CASTAGAVTGELFF. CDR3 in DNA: TGTGCCAGCACGGCGGGGGCCGTCACCGGGGAGCTGTTTTTT.

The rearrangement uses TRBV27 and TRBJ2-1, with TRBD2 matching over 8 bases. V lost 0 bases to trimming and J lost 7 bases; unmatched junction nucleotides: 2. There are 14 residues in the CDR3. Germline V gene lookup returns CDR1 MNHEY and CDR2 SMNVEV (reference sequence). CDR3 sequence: CASSLSPSGNEQFF. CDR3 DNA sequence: TGTGCCAGCAGTTTATCCCCTAGCGGGAATGAGCAGTTCTTC.

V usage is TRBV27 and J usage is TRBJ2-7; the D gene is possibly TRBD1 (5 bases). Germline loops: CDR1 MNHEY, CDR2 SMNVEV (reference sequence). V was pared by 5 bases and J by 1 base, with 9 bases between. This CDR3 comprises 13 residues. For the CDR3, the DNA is TGTGCCAGCAGTACGACAGAATCCTACGAGCAGTACTTC. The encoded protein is CASSTTESYEQYF.

CDR3 in DNA: TGCAGCGTTGGGCAGGAGGAGAATTCACCCCTCCACTTT. Residues: CSVGQEENSPLHF. V usage is TRBV29-1 and J usage is TRBJ1-6; D is unclear. In germline, CDR1 is SQVTM, CDR2 ANQGSEA. The CDR3 runs 13 residues. Trimming stripped 4 bases from V and 7 bases from J, with 11 bases between. Full variable domain (outside the CDR3, taken from reference TRBV29-1 and TRBJ1-6): SAVISQKPSRDICQRGTSLTIQCQVDSQVTMMFWYRQQPGQSLTLIATANQGSEATYESGFVIDKFPISRPNLTFSTLTVSNMSPEDSSIYLCSVGQEENSPLHFGNGTRLTVT.

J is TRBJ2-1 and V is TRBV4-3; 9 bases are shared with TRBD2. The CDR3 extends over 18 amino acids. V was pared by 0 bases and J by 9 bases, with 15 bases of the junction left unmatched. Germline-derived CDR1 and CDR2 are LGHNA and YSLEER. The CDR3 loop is CASSQDPLAGAPHGEQFF. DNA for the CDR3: TGCGCCAGCAGCCAAGATCCGTTAGCGGGAGCCCCCCATGGTGAGCAGTTCTTC.

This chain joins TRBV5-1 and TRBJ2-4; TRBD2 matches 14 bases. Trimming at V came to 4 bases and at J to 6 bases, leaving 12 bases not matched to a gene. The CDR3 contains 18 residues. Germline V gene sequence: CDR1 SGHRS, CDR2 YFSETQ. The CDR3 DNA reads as TGCGCCAGCAGCACCGGACTAGCGGGAGGCCCGCCAGGAAACATTCAGTACTTC. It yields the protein CASSTGLAGGPPGNIQYF.

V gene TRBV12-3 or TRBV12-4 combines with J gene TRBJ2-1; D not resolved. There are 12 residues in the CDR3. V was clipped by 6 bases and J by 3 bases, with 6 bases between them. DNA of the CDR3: TGTGCCAGCAGCGGAAACTACAATGAGCAGTTCTTC. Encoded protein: CASSGNYNEQFF.

The CDR3 here is CASSQGVIATDSGANVLTF. The CDR3 DNA reads TGCGCCAGCAGCCAAGGGGTAATAGCTACTGACTCTGGGGCCAACGTCCTGACTTTC. The chain couples TRBV4-1 to TRBJ2-6; D not resolved. V was pared by 1 base and J by 0 bases, with 16 bases between. The CDR3 is made up of 19 amino acids. Looked up from germline, CDR1 is MGHRA and CDR2 is YSYEKL.

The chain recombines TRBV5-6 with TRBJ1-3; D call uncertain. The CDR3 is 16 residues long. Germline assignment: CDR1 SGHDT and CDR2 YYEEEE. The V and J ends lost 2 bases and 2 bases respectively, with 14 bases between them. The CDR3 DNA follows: TGTGCCAGCAGCTTCCGAACGCCCGGGGCTGGAAACACCATATATTTT. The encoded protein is CASSFRTPGAGNTIYF.

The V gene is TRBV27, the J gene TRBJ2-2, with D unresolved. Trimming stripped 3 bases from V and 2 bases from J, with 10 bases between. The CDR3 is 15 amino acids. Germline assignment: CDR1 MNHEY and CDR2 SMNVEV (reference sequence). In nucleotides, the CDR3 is TGTGCCAGCAGTTTGGTTAGGGATAACACCGGGGAGCTGTTTTTT. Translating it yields CASSLVRDNTGELFF.

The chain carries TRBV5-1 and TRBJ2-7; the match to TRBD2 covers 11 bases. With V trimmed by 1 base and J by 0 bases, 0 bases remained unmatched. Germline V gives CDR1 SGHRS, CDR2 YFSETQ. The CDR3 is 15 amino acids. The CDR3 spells CASSLTSGGSYEQYF. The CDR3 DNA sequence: TGCGCCAGCAGCTTGACTAGCGGGGGCTCCTACGAGCAGTACTTC. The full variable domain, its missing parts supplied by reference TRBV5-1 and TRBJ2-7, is KAGVTQTPRYLIKTRGQQVTLSCSPISGHRSVSWYQQTPGQGLQFLFEYFSETQRNKGNFPGRFSGRQFSNSRSEMNVSTLELGDSALYLCASSLTSGGSYEQYFGPGTRLTVT.

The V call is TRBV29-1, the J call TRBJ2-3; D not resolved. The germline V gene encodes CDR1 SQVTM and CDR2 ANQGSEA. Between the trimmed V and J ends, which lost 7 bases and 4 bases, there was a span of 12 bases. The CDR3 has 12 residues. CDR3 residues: CSAIGQSDTQYF. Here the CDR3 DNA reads TGCAGCGCCATCGGGCAGTCAGATACGCAGTATTTT.

CDR3 sequence (DNA): TGTGCCAGCAGCCAAGATTTGGCAGCCCAGGAAAAACTGTTTTTT. Protein sequence: CASSQDLAAQEKLFF. The chain uses TRBV4-2 and TRBJ1-4; D is ambiguous. Deletions cut 0 bases from V and 8 bases from J, with 13 bases between. The CDR3 totals 15 residues. Germline CDR1 is LGHNA and CDR2 is YNFKEQ.

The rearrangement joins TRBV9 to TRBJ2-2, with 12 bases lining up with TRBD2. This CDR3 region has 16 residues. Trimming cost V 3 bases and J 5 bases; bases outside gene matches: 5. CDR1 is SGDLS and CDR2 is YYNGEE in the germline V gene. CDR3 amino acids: CASSELAGGPTGELFF. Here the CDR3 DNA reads TGTGCCAGCAGCGAACTAGCGGGAGGACCAACCGGGGAGCTGTTTTTT.

The CDR3 protein is CASSLGETDRTHLANYGYTF. The DNA of the CDR3 is TGTGCCAGCAGCTTAGGGGAGACAGACAGGACCCACCTAGCTAACTATGGCTACACCTTC. This chain links TRBV7-8 with TRBJ1-2; possibly TRBD1 for D (6 bases). Trimming took off 1 base at V and 0 bases at J, with 24 bases between the two ends. This CDR3 contains 20 residues. Germline CDR1 SGHVS, CDR2 FQNEAQ.

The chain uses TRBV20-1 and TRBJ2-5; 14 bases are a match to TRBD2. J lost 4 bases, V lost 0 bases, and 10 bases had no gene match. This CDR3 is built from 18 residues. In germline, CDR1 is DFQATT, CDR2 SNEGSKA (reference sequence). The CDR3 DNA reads TGCAGTGCTAGAGACCGGGGACTAGCGGGAGTGAAGGCAGAGACCCAGTACTTC. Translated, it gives CSARDRGLAGVKAETQYF.

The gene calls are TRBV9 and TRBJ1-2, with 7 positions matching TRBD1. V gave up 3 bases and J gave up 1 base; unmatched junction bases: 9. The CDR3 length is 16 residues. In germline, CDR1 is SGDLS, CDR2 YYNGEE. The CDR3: CASSGRRDSHNYGYTF. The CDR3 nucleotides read TGTGCCAGCAGCGGACGCCGGGACAGCCATAACTATGGCTACACCTTC.